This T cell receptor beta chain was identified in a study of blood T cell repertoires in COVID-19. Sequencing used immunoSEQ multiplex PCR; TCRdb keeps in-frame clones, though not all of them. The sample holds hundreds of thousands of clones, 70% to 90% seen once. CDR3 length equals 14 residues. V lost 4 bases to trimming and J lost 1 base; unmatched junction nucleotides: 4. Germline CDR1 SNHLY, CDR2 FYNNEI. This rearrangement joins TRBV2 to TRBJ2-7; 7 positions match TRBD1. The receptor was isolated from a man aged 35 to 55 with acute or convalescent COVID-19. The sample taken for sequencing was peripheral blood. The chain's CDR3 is CASSAGTESYEQYF. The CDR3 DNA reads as TGTGCCAGCAGTGCCGGGACAGAATCCTACGAGCAGTACTTC.